The 8 T cell receptor beta chains presented below share a single source sample, sequenced in a study of human T cells and chemical hapten exposure. As to time point: patch test 1, 2 weeks after DPC sensitization. Treatment here: therapeutic diphenylcyclopropenone sensitization with weekly scalp DPC. Via MiXCR, TCRdb re-called the RACE reads, giving one row per CDR3 protein. The table records approximately 82,000 distinct CDR3 sequences, approximately 10% of them present only once. The material sequenced was whole blood, taken in connection with sensitization to the hapten diphenylcyclopropenone (DPC). The receptor set was obtained from a woman aged 60-70 years with alopecia areata. Some clones in this sample may be carry-over from other donors' samples.

This clonotype was found many times. The J gene is TRBJ1-2, the V gene TRBV5-1; 9 bases match TRBD1. Losses at the gene ends were 4 bases for V and 4 bases for J; bases not matched to a gene: 5. This CDR3 is 14 amino acids long. CDR1 is SGHRS and CDR2 is YFSETQ in the germline V gene. Written as DNA, the CDR3 is TGCGCCAGCAGCCCGGGACAGGGACCCTATGGCTACACCTTC. This encodes CASSPGQGPYGYTF.

This clonotype was counted only a few times. In DNA form, the CDR3 reads TGCAGCGTCATGGGACCGATCTCCTACGAGCAGTACTTC. Protein product: CSVMGPISYEQYF. The chain recombines TRBV29-1 with TRBJ2-7; TRBD1 or TRBD2 may be the D gene (5 bases each). CDR1 is SQVTM and CDR2 is ANQGSEA in the germline V gene. CDR3 length: 13 amino acids. Trimming removed 6 bases from V and 0 bases from J, with 12 bases in between.

This clonotype was found a few times. DNA for the CDR3: TGTGCCAGCAGTGTAACCAGACCCATGTACCAAGAGACCCAGTACTTC. Encoded protein: CASSVTRPMYQETQYF. V is TRBV2 and J is TRBJ2-5; D not resolved. Trimming cost V 4 bases and J 0 bases, with 15 bases left between them. CDR3 size: 16 residues. The germline gives CDR1 SNHLY, CDR2 FYNNEI.

This clonotype was detected a few times. This sequence joins TRBV27 and TRBJ1-1; 9 bases match TRBD1. CDR1 is MNHEY, CDR2 SMNVEV, per germline (reference sequence). The CDR3 runs 16 residues. The trim removed 5 bases at V and 4 bases at J, leaving 11 bases unmatched. The DNA for the CDR3 is TGTGCCAGCAGTCCATACTCGGACAGGGGCGGCACTGAAGCTTTCTTT. Protein sequence: CASSPYSDRGGTEAFF.

This chain joins TRBV6-5 and TRBJ2-2; 8 positions match TRBD1. The CDR3 totals 17 residues. The trim removed 4 bases at V and 2 bases at J, leaving 9 bases unmatched. In germline, CDR1 is MNHEY, CDR2 SVGAGI. The CDR3 nucleotides are TGTGCCAGCAGTTGGACAGGGCGAATCGACAACACCGGGGAGCTGTTTTTT. The encoded protein is CASSWTGRIDNTGELFF.

This clonotype has just a few counts. The chain recombines TRBV7-9 with TRBJ1-1; D gene uncertain. The CDR3 is made up of 18 amino acids. Germline V lookup: CDR1 SEHNR, CDR2 FQNEAQ (reference sequence). V lost 4 bases and J 5 bases, leaving 26 bases between the germline ends. The CDR3 reads CASSSVWALRSGWTEAFF. The DNA for the CDR3 is TGTGCCAGCAGCTCGGTCTGGGCGCTCCGTTCTGGGTGGACTGAAGCTTTCTTT.

The CDR3 loop is CSASLTGTYNQPQHF. CDR3 sequence (DNA): TGCAGTGCTAGTCTGACCGGGACATATAATCAGCCCCAGCATTTT. The genes are TRBV20-1 and TRBJ1-5; perhaps TRBD1 as D (6 bases). The length of the CDR3 is 15 residues. The ends were cut back, 3 bases at V and 4 bases at J, with 16 bases in the middle. The germline CDR1 and CDR2 sequences are DFQATT and SNEGSKA (reference sequence).

This clonotype has just a few counts. The V call is TRBV20-1, the J call TRBJ2-7; perhaps TRBD1 as D (5 bases). V was cut by 5 bases and J by 3 bases, with 14 bases left in between. CDR1 and CDR2 (germline): DFQATT, SNEGSKA (reference sequence). The CDR3 is made up of 13 amino acids. This chain's CDR3 is CSAPPGPRYEQYF. In DNA form, the CDR3 reads TGCAGTGCTCCCCCAGGGCCCCGCTACGAGCAGTACTTC.